This TCR beta chain is drawn from a study of blood T cell repertoires in COVID-19. In the study overall: The United States, Italy and Spain were the sources of the acute and convalescent COVID-19 samples.

With 7 bases removed from V and 5 bases from J, the gap between germline ends came to 11 bases. Looked up from germline, CDR1 is DFQATT and CDR2 is SNEGSKA (reference sequence). The CDR3 runs to 11 residues. Assay used: immunoSEQ multiplex PCR; TCRdb lists only in-frame clones, some missing. Of around 61,000 clones detected, roughly 89% appear once; the ten largest clones hold approximately 45%. This TCR was sampled from a woman in her sixties or seventies with COVID-19, enrolled during active disease. The rearrangement joins TRBV20-1 to TRBJ1-2; D gene ambiguous. The sequencing input was peripheral blood. CDR3 in amino acids: CSVSSRYGYTF. The CDR3 nucleotides read TGCAGTGTAAGTAGCCGGTATGGCTACACCTTC.